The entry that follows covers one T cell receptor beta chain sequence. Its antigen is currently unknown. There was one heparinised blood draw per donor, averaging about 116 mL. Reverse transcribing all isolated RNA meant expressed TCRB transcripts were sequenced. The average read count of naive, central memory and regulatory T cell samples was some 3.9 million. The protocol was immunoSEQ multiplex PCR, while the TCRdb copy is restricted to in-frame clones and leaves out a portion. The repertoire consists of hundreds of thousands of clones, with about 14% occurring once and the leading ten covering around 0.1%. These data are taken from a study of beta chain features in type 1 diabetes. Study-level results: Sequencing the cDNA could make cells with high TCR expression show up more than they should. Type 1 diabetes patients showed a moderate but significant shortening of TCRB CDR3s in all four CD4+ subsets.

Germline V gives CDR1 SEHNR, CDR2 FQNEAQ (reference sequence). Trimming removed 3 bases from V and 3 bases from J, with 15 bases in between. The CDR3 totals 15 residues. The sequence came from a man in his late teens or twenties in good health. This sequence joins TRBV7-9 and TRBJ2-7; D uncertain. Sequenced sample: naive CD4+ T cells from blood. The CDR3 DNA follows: TGTGCCAGCAGCTTTCTCTCAGGTGGTAGCTACGAGCAGTACTTC. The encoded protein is CASSFLSGGSYEQYF.